This T cell receptor beta chain was sequenced in a study of blood T cell repertoires in COVID-19. Study-level information: Sources were T cells, B-cell-depleted T cells, or PBMCs; the material itself was cDNA or gDNA.

Germline CDR1 reads SGHTA; CDR2 reads FQGNSA. Germline trimming cut 3 bases from V and 3 bases from J; bases unmatched to any gene: 7. This CDR3 spans 16 amino acids. The data were produced by immunoSEQ multiplex PCR, yet TCRdb's version contains in-frame clones alone and is incomplete. The table includes approximately 180,000 clones, roughly 86% detected once. The TCR sequence derives from a woman between 50 and 59 years old with acute or convalescent COVID-19. The sequenced material came from peripheral blood. The rearrangement joins TRBV7-2 to TRBJ2-5; 10 bases align to TRBD2. CDR3 DNA sequence: TGTGCCAGCAGCTTGGAACTAGCGGGACATAAAGAGACCCAGTACTTC. Residues: CASSLELAGHKETQYF.